This T cell receptor beta chain was sequenced during a study of blood T cells in healthy people across ages. Primers used in a second PCR of roughly 6 to 12 cycles were a sample-barcoded 5' primer and a J-beta primer mix. A template-switch adaptor that had 12 random nucleotides put a tag on each cDNA molecule. TCRdb redid the calling of the 5' RACE reads with MiXCR, one entry per CDR3 protein. The table includes approximately 1.5 million distinct CDR3 sequences, almost 35% detected once. CDR3 length equals 15 residues. Trimming cost V 3 bases and J 0 bases, with 11 bases left between them. From germline, CDR1 is SGDLS and CDR2 YYNGEE.

The TCR sequence derives from a woman in her twenties or thirties in good health. This chain uses TRBV9 with TRBJ2-3, with D perhaps given as TRBD1 or TRBD2 (5 bases each). Sequencing was performed on blood. CDR3 sequence: CASSAWDGSTDTQYF. The CDR3 nucleotides are TGTGCCAGCAGCGCCTGGGACGGCAGCACAGATACGCAGTATTTT. Together with reference TRBV9 and TRBJ2-3, the CDR3 gives the full variable domain: DSGVTQTPKHLITATGQRVTLRCSPRSGDLSVYWYQQSLDQGLQFLIQYYNGEERAKGNILERFSAQQFPDLHSELNLSSLELGDSALYFCASSAWDGSTDTQYFGPGTRLTVL.